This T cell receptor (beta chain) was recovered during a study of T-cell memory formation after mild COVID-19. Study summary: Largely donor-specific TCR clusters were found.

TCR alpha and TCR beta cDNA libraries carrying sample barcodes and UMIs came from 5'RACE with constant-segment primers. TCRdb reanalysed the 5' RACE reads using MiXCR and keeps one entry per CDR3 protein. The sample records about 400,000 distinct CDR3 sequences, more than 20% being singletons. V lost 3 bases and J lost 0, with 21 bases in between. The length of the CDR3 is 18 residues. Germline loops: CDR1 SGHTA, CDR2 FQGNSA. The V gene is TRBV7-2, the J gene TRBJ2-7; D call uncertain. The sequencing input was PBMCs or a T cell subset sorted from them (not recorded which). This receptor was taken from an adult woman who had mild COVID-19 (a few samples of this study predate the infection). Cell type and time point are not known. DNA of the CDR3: TGTGCCAGCAGCTTCTCTCCGCCCGGCACAAGTAGCTCCTACGAGCAGTACTTC. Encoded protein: CASSFSPPGTSSSYEQYF.